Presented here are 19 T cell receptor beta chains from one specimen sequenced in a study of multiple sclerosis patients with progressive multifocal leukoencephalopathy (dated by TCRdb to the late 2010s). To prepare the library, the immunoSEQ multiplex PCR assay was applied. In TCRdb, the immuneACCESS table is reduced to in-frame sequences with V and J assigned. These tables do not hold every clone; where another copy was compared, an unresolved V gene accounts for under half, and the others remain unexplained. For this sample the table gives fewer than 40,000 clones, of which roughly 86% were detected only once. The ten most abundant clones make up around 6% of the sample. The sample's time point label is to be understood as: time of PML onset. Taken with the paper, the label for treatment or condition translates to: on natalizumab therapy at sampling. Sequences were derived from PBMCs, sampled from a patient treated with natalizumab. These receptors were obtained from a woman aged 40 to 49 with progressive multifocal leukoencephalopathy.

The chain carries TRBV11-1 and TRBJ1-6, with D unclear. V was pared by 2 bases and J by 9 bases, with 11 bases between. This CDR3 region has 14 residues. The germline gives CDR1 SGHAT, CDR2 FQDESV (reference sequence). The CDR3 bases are TGTGCCAGCAGCTTATTGGGAGCACGTTCACCCCTCCACTTT. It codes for CASSLLGARSPLHF.

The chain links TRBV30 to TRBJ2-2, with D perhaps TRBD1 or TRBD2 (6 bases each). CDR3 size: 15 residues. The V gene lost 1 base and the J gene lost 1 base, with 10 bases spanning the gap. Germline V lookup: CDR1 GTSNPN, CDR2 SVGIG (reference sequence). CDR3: CAWSGGALNTGELFF. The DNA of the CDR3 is TGTGCCTGGAGTGGGGGGGCCCTGAACACCGGGGAGCTGTTTTTT.

CDR3 nucleotides: TGTGCCAGCAGCCTGCGGACGGCTCGGCCCCAGCATTTT. It specifies CASSLRTARPQHF. This chain connects TRBV7-2 to TRBJ1-5, with no clear D. The V gene's germline CDR1 is SGHTA and CDR2 FQGNSA. The ends were cut back, 5 bases at V and 9 bases at J, with 14 bases in the middle. The CDR3 consists of 13 residues.

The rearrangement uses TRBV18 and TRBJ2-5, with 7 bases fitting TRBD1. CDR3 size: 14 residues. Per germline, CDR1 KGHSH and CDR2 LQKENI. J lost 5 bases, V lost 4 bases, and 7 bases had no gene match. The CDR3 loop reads CASSLNRGGETQYF. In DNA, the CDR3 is TGTGCCAGCTCACTAAACAGGGGCGGGGAGACCCAGTACTTC. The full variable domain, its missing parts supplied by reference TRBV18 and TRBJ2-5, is NAGVMQNPRHLVRRRGQEARLRCSPMKGHSHVYWYRQLPEEGLKFMVYLQKENIIDESGMPKERFSAEFPKEGPSILRIQQVVRGDSAAYFCASSLNRGGETQYFGPGTRLLVL.

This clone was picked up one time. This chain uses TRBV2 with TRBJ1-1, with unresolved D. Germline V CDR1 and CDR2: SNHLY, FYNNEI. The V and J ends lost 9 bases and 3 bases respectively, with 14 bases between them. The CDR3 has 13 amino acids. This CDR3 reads CARALGQHTEAFF. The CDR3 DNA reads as TGTGCCAGAGCTCTAGGGCAGCACACTGAAGCTTTCTTT.

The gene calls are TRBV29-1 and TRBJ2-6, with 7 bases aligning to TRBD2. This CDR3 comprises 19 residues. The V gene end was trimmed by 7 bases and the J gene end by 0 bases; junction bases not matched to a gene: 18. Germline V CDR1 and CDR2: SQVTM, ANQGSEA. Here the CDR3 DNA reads TGCAGCGAACCCGGGGGGAGCTTTTCTTGGGGCTCTGGGGCCAACGTCCTGACTTTC. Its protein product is CSEPGGSFSWGSGANVLTF. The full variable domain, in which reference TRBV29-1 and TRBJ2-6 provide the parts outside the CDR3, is SAVISQKPSRDICQRGTSLTIQCQVDSQVTMMFWYRQQPGQSLTLIATANQGSEATYESGFVIDKFPISRPNLTFSTLTVSNMSPEDSSIYLCSEPGGSFSWGSGANVLTFGAGSRLTVL.

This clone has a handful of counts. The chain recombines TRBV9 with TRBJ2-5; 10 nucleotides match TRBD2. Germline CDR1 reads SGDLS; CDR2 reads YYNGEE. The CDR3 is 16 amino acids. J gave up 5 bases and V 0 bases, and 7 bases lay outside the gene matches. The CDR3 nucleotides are TGTGCCAGCAGCGTAGGGCTAGCGGGAGTGGGGGAGACCCAGTACTTC. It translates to CASSVGLAGVGETQYF.

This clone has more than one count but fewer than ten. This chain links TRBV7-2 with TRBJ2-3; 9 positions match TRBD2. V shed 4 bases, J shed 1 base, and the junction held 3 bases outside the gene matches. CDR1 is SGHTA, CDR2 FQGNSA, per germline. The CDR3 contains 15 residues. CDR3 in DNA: TGTGCCAGCAGCTACCGACTAGCGGGCACAGATACGCAGTATTTT. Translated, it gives CASSYRLAGTDTQYF.

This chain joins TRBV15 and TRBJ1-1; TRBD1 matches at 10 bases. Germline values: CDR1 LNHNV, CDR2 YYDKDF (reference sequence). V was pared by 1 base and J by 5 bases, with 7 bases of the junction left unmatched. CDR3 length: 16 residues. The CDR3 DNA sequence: TGTGCCACCAGCAGAGGGGACAGGGGAAGGGAAACTGAAGCTTTCTTT. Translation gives CATSRGDRGRETEAFF. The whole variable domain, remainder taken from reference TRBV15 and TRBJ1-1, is DAMVIQNPRYQVTQFGKPVTLSCSQTLNHNVMYWYQQKSSQAPKLLFHYYDKDFNNEADTPDNFQSRRPNTSFCFLDIRSPGLGDTAMYLCATSRGDRGRETEAFFGQGTRLTVV.

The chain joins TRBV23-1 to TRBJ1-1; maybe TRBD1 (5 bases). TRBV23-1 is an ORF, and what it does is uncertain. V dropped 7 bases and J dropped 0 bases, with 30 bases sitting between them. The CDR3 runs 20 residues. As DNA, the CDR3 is TGCGCCAGCACACACAGATCACACCCTCCAACCCCGGACATGAACACTGAAGCTTTCTTT. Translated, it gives CASTHRSHPPTPDMNTEAFF.

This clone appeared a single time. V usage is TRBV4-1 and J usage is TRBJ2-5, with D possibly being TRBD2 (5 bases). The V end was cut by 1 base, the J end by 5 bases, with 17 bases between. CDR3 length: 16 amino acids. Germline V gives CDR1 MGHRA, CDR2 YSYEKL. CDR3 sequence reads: CASSQGAQTRMETQYF. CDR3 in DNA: TGCGCCAGCAGCCAAGGGGCCCAAACTAGGATGGAGACCCAGTACTTC.

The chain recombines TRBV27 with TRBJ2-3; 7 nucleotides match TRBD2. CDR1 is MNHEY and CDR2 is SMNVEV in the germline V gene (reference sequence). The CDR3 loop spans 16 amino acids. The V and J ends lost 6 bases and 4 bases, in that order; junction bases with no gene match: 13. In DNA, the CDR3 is TGTGCCAGCAGGGACCTAGGGCGGGAGACGCCAGATACGCAGTATTTT. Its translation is CASRDLGRETPDTQYF.

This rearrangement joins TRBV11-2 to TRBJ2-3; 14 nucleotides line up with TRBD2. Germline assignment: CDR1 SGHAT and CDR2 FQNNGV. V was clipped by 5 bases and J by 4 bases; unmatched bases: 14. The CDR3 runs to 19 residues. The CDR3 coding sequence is TGTGCCAGCAGCCCCGGACTAGCGGGGGGCCCTGCGTTCGCAGATACGCAGTATTTT. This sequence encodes CASSPGLAGGPAFADTQYF.

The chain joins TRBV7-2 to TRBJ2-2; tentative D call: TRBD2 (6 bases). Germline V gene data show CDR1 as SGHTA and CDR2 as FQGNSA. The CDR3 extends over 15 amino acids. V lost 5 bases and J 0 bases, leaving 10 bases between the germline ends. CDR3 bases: TGTGCCAGCAGCCTGACTAGGACGAACACCGGGGAGCTGTTTTTT. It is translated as CASSLTRTNTGELFF.

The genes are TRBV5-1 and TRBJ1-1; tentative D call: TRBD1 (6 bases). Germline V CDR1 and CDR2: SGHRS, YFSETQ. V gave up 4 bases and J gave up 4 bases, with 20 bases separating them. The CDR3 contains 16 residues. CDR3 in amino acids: CASSPTHQGTGTEAFF. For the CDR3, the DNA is TGCGCCAGCAGCCCCACACATCAGGGGACCGGCACTGAAGCTTTCTTT.

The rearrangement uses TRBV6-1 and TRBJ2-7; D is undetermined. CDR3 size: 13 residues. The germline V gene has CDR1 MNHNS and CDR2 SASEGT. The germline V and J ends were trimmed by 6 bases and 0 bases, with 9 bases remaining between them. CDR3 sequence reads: CASSLSGSYEQYF. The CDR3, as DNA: TGTGCCAGCAGCTTATCAGGCTCCTACGAGCAGTACTTC.

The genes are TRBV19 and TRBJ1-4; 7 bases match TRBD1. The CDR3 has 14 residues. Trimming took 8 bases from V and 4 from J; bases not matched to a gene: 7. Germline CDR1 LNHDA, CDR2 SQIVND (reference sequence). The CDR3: CASQRQGSNEKLFF. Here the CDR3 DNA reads TGTGCCAGTCAACGACAGGGAAGTAATGAAAAACTGTTTTTT.

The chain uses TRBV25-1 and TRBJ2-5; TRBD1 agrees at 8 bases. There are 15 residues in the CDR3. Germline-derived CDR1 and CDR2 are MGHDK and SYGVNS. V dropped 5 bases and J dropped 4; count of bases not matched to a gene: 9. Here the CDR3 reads CASSPRTGKGETQYF. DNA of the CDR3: TGTGCCAGCAGTCCCCGGACAGGGAAGGGAGAGACCCAGTACTTC.

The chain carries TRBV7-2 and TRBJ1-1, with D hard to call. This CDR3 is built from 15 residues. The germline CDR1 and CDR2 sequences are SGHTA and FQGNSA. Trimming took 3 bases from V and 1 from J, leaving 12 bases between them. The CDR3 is CASSFTDAANTEAFF. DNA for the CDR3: TGTGCCAGCAGCTTCACGGATGCCGCGAACACTGAAGCTTTCTTT.